Shown below are 30 T cell receptor beta chains from a single sample sequenced in a study of T cells in Graves' hyperthyroidism and ophthalmopathy. Amplified regions were TCR beta CDR3 sequences from RNA transcripts. First-round RT-PCR targeting the TCR CDR3 was performed with the HTBI primer set. TCRdb independently ran MiXCR on the multiplex PCR reads; one entry per CDR3 protein. The sample shows 380,000 or so distinct CDR3 sequences, roughly 13% of them seen only once. The sequenced sample was blood. Receptors were obtained from a woman in her twenties or thirties with Graves' hyperthyroidism.

Regarding this clonotype: This may come from a read error, since a much larger clone is one base off. The genes are TRBV28 and TRBJ1-5; D may be TRBD1 (6 bases). Germline CDR1 reads MDHEN; CDR2 reads SYDVKM. The length of the CDR3 is 14 residues. The CDR3 sequence: CATSDRRKSQPQHF. CDR3 coding DNA: TGTGCCACCAGTGACAGGAGAAAAAGTCAGCCCCAGCATTTT.

This clonotype was seen at least ten times. The V gene is TRBV28, the J gene TRBJ1-2; TRBD1 aligns across 7 bases. This CDR3 region has 15 residues. CDR1 MDHEN and CDR2 SYDVKM come from the germline V gene. Trimming cost V 5 bases and J 8 bases; bases outside gene matches: 14. In DNA form, the CDR3 reads TGTGCCAGCAGTCATACGCCTTCGACAGGGTCAGGCTACACCTTC. Its protein product is CASSHTPSTGSGYTF.

This chain links TRBV30 with TRBJ2-1; 7 bases align to TRBD2. Germline V gene data show CDR1 as GTSNPN and CDR2 as SVGIG (reference sequence). The CDR3 is made up of 15 amino acids. V lost 1 base, J lost 11 bases, and 14 bases stayed unmatched. CDR3 amino acids: CAWSAGTSAYGKQFF. For the CDR3, the DNA is TGTGCCTGGAGTGCCGGTACTAGCGCTTATGGGAAGCAGTTCTTC.

This clonotype was seen more than once but under ten times. This sequence joins TRBV6-2 or TRBV6-3 and TRBJ2-1, with D unclear. V was pared by 7 bases and J by 10 bases, with 17 bases between. In germline, CDR1 is MNHEY, CDR2 SVGEGT. This CDR3 comprises 13 residues. The CDR3, as DNA: TGTGCCAGCAATCCCCAGGCACGAGAGGAGCAGTTCTTC. This gives the protein CASNPQAREEQFF.

This clonotype was picked up a small number of times. The chain employs TRBV19 and TRBJ1-5; D not resolved. The CDR3 extends over 16 amino acids. Germline CDR1 is LNHDA and CDR2 is SQIVND (reference sequence). Trimming pared 4 bases from V and 5 bases from J, leaving 18 bases between. CDR3 nucleotides: TGTGCCAGTAGTACTACGACGGTCCTAGGTGATCAGCCCCAGCATTTT. Protein: CASSTTTVLGDQPQHF.

This clonotype was seen at least ten times. This chain connects TRBV30 to TRBJ1-1; a possible D gene is TRBD1 (6 bases). Germline CDR1 reads GTSNPN; CDR2 reads SVGIG (reference sequence). The CDR3 totals 13 residues. Deletions cut 4 bases from V and 1 base from J, with 10 bases between. CDR3 in DNA: TGTGCCTGGATAGGACAGACGAACACTGAAGCTTTCTTT. This gives the protein CAWIGQTNTEAFF.

This chain connects TRBV2 to TRBJ1-2; unclear D gene. The CDR3 is 14 amino acids. V shed 6 bases and J shed 8 bases, with 19 bases lying between them. Germline-derived CDR1 and CDR2 are SNHLY and FYNNEI. CDR3 region: CASSPPPPSRGYTF. The CDR3 nucleotides read TGTGCCAGCAGCCCCCCACCCCCTTCCAGAGGCTACACCTTC.

With regard to this clonotype: This may be a read error: a much more frequent sequence differs by one nucleotide. This chain connects TRBV29-1 to TRBJ2-5; D is perhaps TRBD2 (5 bases). Germline V gene data show CDR1 as SQVTM and CDR2 as ANQGSEA. The CDR3 loop spans 11 amino acids. The CDR3 is CSGGVLEAQYF. In DNA, the CDR3 is TGCAGCGGGGGAGTATTAGAGGCCCAGTACTTC.

This clonotype was seen many times. The chain carries TRBV13 and TRBJ2-3; perhaps TRBD2 as D (5 bases). This CDR3 spans 17 amino acids. Deletions cut 0 bases from V and 0 bases from J, with 13 bases between. Germline V CDR1 and CDR2: PRHDT, FYEKMQ (reference sequence). CDR3 sequence reads: CASSLGLRRTSTDTQYF. CDR3 DNA sequence: TGTGCCAGCAGCTTAGGTCTGCGGAGGACGAGCACAGATACGCAGTATTTT.

This clonotype showed up just a few times. V and J are TRBV14 and TRBJ2-5; D is possibly TRBD2 (6 bases). Looked up from germline, CDR1 is SGHDN and CDR2 is FVKESK. The CDR3 contains 15 residues. V was clipped by 3 bases and J by 4 bases, with 15 bases between them. The CDR3, as DNA: TGTGCCAGCAGCCAGGATAGACTAGGAGGAGAGACCCAGTACTTC. Protein product: CASSQDRLGGETQYF.

Note on this clonotype: A much more abundant neighbour one base away suggests this may be a read error. The rearrangement links TRBV6-5 to TRBJ2-1; 8 positions match TRBD1. The CDR3 contains 15 residues. Per the germline V gene, CDR1 is MNHEY and CDR2 is SVGAGI. The CDR3 coding sequence is TGTGCCAGCAGTTCCGTGGACAGGGCGTACAATAAGCAGTTCTTC. This translates into CASSSVDRAYNKQFF.

The chain has TRBV20-1 and TRBJ2-7; D gene uncertain. V gave up 7 bases and J gave up 2 bases, with 12 bases separating them. The CDR3 extends over 12 amino acids. Per the germline V gene, CDR1 is DFQATT and CDR2 is SNEGSKA (reference sequence). CDR3 in amino acids: CSVTRPPYEQYF. CDR3 nucleotide sequence: TGCAGTGTTACCAGGCCGCCCTACGAGCAGTACTTC.

This clonotype was detected many times. The V call is TRBV7-3, the J call TRBJ2-1, with 7 positions matching TRBD1. In germline, CDR1 is SGHTA, CDR2 FQGTGA. The CDR3 has 14 residues. V dropped 5 bases and J dropped 5; count of bases not matched to a gene: 6. CDR3 bases: TGTGCCAGCAGCCCGACCGGGACAGACAATGAGCAGTTCTTC. It yields the protein CASSPTGTDNEQFF.

This clonotype was counted at least ten times. The rearrangement links TRBV11-2 to TRBJ2-3; no definite D call. V was clipped by 0 bases and J by 1 base, with 8 bases between them. The CDR3 extends over 15 amino acids. Germline CDR1 SGHAT, CDR2 FQNNGV. The CDR3 here is CASSLEELGTDTQYF. In DNA form, the CDR3 reads TGTGCCAGCAGCTTAGAGGAATTAGGCACAGATACGCAGTATTTT.

This clonotype was detected ten times or more. The V and J genes are TRBV29-1 and TRBJ1-2, with no clear D. CDR3 size: 12 residues. V was clipped by 5 bases and J by 6 bases, with 13 bases between them. CDR1 is SQVTM, CDR2 ANQGSEA, per germline. CDR3 sequence (DNA): TGCAGCGTTACGACGGGTTCCCATGGCTACACCTTC. Translation gives CSVTTGSHGYTF.

This clonotype was recorded a few times. The chain recombines TRBV29-1 with TRBJ2-1; unclear D gene. Germline values: CDR1 SQVTM, CDR2 ANQGSEA. Trimming pared 5 bases from V and 3 bases from J, leaving 8 bases between. The CDR3 has 12 amino acids. The CDR3 sequence is CSVRRNYNEQFF. DNA for the CDR3: TGCAGCGTTCGGCGGAACTACAATGAGCAGTTCTTC.

The chain carries TRBV6-2 or TRBV6-3 and TRBJ1-3; D not resolved. The CDR3 length is 14 residues. Germline values: CDR1 MNHEY, CDR2 SVGEGT. The V end was cut by 7 bases, the J end by 3 bases, with 13 bases between. The CDR3 region has the DNA TGTGCCAGCATCCCCTCCCGTGTTGGAAACACCATATATTTT. Translation: CASIPSRVGNTIYF.

The chain employs TRBV20-1 and TRBJ2-1; 12 nucleotides line up with TRBD2. The V segment lost 1 base and the J segment 5 bases; nucleotides outside the gene matches: 12. Germline V CDR1 and CDR2: DFQATT, SNEGSKA (reference sequence). This CDR3 comprises 18 residues. The CDR3 reads CSARALAGGRDINNEQFF. CDR3 coding DNA: TGCAGTGCTAGAGCACTAGCGGGAGGACGCGACATAAACAATGAGCAGTTCTTC.

This clonotype was detected many times. The chain recombines TRBV6-5 with TRBJ2-7; D possibly corresponds to TRBD2 (6 bases). The CDR3 length is 14 residues. V shed 2 bases and J shed 6 bases, with 14 bases lying between them. CDR1 MNHEY and CDR2 SVGAGI come from the germline V gene. CDR3 sequence reads: CASSYRDSSSEQYF. Written as DNA, the CDR3 is TGTGCCAGCAGTTACCGGGACTCAAGCTCCGAGCAGTACTTC.

The rearrangement links TRBV10-3 to TRBJ1-6; perhaps TRBD1 as D (5 bases). Germline lookup yields CDR1 ENHRY and CDR2 SYGVKD. The CDR3 covers 12 residues. Trimming removed 5 bases from V and 15 bases from J, with 14 bases in between. The CDR3, as DNA: TGTGCCATCAGTAGGGACTCGGAAGGCCTCCACTTT. Translating it yields CAISRDSEGLHF.

This clonotype has just a few counts. V is TRBV7-8 and J is TRBJ2-2, with 7 bases matching TRBD2. Germline lookup yields CDR1 SGHVS and CDR2 FQNEAQ. The CDR3 totals 17 residues. J was trimmed by 7 bases and V by 5 bases; bases with no gene match: 16. The CDR3 reads CASSGLRDYISVGELFF. The CDR3 DNA sequence: TGTGCCAGCAGCGGCCTCCGGGACTACATCTCGGTCGGGGAGCTGTTTTTT.

This chain joins TRBV14 and TRBJ2-1; D remains ambiguous. CDR1 is SGHDN, CDR2 FVKESK, per germline. CDR3 size: 14 residues. The V end was cut by 3 bases, the J end by 3 bases, with 9 bases between. The CDR3, as DNA: TGTGCCAGCAGCCAGCAAGCCGGCTACAATGAGCAGTTCTTC. Translating it yields CASSQQAGYNEQFF.

Details on this clonotype: One base away lies a much larger clone, so this may be a sequencing read error. The chain combines TRBV11-2 with TRBJ1-1, with TRBD1 identical over 8 bases. From germline, CDR1 is SGHAT and CDR2 FQNNGV. The CDR3 extends over 14 amino acids. CDR3 sequence reads: CASSFEAGGTESFF. The CDR3 coding sequence is TGTGCCAGCAGCTTCGAGGCAGGGGGCACTGAATCTTTCTTT.

This clonotype was observed a few times. The rearrangement uses TRBV7-2 and TRBJ2-1; perhaps TRBD2 as D (5 bases). With 3 bases removed from V and 5 bases from J, the gap between germline ends came to 8 bases. Per the germline V gene, CDR1 is SGHTA and CDR2 is FQGNSA. This CDR3 is built from 13 residues. CDR3 DNA sequence: TGTGCCAGCAGCTTGACTATCCACAATGAGCAGTTCTTC. Translating it yields CASSLTIHNEQFF.

This clonotype has a count of ten or more. The chain carries TRBV28 and TRBJ1-5; D uncertain. The CDR3 has 14 amino acids. Looked up from germline, CDR1 is MDHEN and CDR2 is SYDVKM. V was trimmed by 0 bases and J by 1 base, leaving 4 bases between them. The CDR3 loop reads CASSLWGSNQPQHF. The CDR3 DNA is TGTGCCAGCAGTTTATGGGGGAGCAATCAGCCCCAGCATTTT.

This clonotype has at least ten counts. This chain's CDR3 is CASSQDRGTEAFF. For the CDR3, the DNA is TGTGCCAGCAGCCAAGATAGGGGGACTGAAGCTTTCTTT. The rearrangement uses TRBV14 and TRBJ1-1, with a weak D call TRBD1 (6 bases). From germline, CDR1 is SGHDN and CDR2 FVKESK. The CDR3 is 13 amino acids. V gave up 0 bases and J gave up 5 bases, with 7 bases separating them.

This clonotype was seen repeatedly, ten times or more. The J gene is TRBJ1-1, the V gene TRBV2; tentative D call: TRBD1 (6 bases). Trimming pared 7 bases from V and 7 bases from J, leaving 10 bases between. From germline, CDR1 is SNHLY and CDR2 FYNNEI. The CDR3 sequence is 11 residues long. CDR3 in DNA: TGTGCCAGCATAACAGGGATTGAAGCTTTCTTT. This codes for CASITGIEAFF.

This clonotype has at least ten counts. The rearrangement links TRBV11-2 to TRBJ2-6, with D hard to call. Germline CDR1 is SGHAT and CDR2 is FQNNGV. The V gene lost 1 base and the J gene lost 1 base, with 8 bases spanning the gap. The CDR3 has 16 amino acids. CDR3 sequence reads: CASSLGSWSGANVLTF. The DNA for the CDR3 is TGTGCCAGCAGCTTAGGGTCGTGGTCTGGGGCCAACGTCCTGACTTTC. The full variable domain, rest sourced from reference TRBV11-2 and TRBJ2-6, is EAGVAQSPRYKIIEKRQSVAFWCNPISGHATLYWYQQILGQGPKLLIQFQNNGVVDDSQLPKDRFSAERLKGVDSTLKIQPAKLEDSAVYLCASSLGSWSGANVLTFGAGSRLTVL.

Only a few counts were recorded for this clonotype. V and J are TRBV13 and TRBJ2-5; a weak D match, TRBD2 (5 bases). Germline assignment: CDR1 PRHDT and CDR2 FYEKMQ (reference sequence). This CDR3 region has 16 residues. Trimming cost V 4 bases and J 7 bases, with 22 bases left between them. CDR3 in amino acids: CASSYLVLSGTPTQYF. The CDR3, as DNA: TGTGCCAGCAGCTATTTGGTGCTCAGCGGTACCCCGACCCAGTACTTC.

About this clonotype itself: A junction boundary mismatches the germline segment, possibly from a read error. The V call is TRBV19, the J call TRBJ1-2; D ambiguous. This CDR3 has 13 amino acids. Germline V CDR1 and CDR2: LNHDA, SQIVND (reference sequence). As DNA, the CDR3 is TGTGCCAGTCAAATAAGAGGAGCCTATGGCTGCACCTTC. Protein: CASQIRGAYGCTF.